This T cell receptor beta chain was found in a study of T cell responses to AZD1222 COVID-19 vaccine. Study-wide points: Repertoire sampling was restricted to post-peak T cell response timepoints. Spike-wide coverage was observed for vaccine-associated CD4 TCRs, with dominant responses at 160-218 and 743-854. Only a handful of AZD1222 recipients, roughly 6 in all, had baseline seropositivity. The donor group comprised mostly white British people and more females; the analysis possibly underestimated clonal diversity.

Some clones are missing from TCRdb's copy, which holds only in-frame ones; the method was immunoSEQ multiplex PCR. In the table there are under 150,000 clones, roughly 88% of which are singletons. The CDR3 contains 15 residues. The V end lost 6 bases, the J end lost 9 bases, and 18 bases lay between the germline ends. From germline, CDR1 is MNHEY and CDR2 SVGAGI. Concerning this clone itself: The antigen is unknown.

The J gene is TRBJ1-6, the V gene TRBV6-5, with D possibly TRBD1 on 6 matching bases. This specimen consisted of peripheral blood, obtained 28 days after the second AZD1222 dose. The sequence came from an adult who received the AZD1222 COVID-19 vaccine. The CDR3 sequence: CASRRRGGMGSPLHF. The CDR3 DNA is TGTGCCAGCAGGCGCCGAGGGGGGATGGGTTCACCCCTCCACTTT.